These T cell receptor beta chains were read from a single sample in a study of blood T cell repertoires in COVID-19. Sequenced by immunoSEQ multiplex PCR; TCRdb stores in-frame clones only, minus some. The data contain about 250,000 clones, around 90% of them seen just once; the ten biggest clones take up 0.99%. The sequenced sample was peripheral blood. The source is a woman in her thirties or forties who had recovered from COVID-19. CDR3s include the opening cysteine and the closing phenylalanine or tryptophan. A D gene is named only where the DNA matches it firmly. Part of the rows lack a size; the others show once, few, many or a class for expanded clones.

V: TRBV27
J: TRBJ2-2
D: .
size: .
DNA: TGTGCCAGCAGTTTATTCGGCCAGGGGGGCACCGGGGAGCTGTTTTTT
CDR3: CASSLFGQGGTGELFF

V: TRBV18
J: TRBJ2-3
D: .
size: .
DNA: TGTGCCAGCACGCTGGGACAAGGGCATGATACGCAGTATTTT
CDR3: CASTLGQGHDTQYF

V: TRBV19
J: TRBJ1-3
D: .
size: .
DNA: TGTGCCAGTTCGCTCGCCAGGGAGGCTGGAAACACCATATATTTT
CDR3: CASSLAREAGNTIYF

V: TRBV19
J: TRBJ1-1
D: .
size: once
DNA: TGTGCCAGTAGTATATTGAGTTCTATGAACACTGAAGCTTTCTTT
CDR3: CASSILSSMNTEAFF

V: TRBV3-1/TRBV3-2
J: TRBJ2-1
D: TRBD1
size: .
DNA: TGTGCCAGCAGCCCCCGGGACAGGGTTGCCAATGAGCAGTTCTTC
CDR3: CASSPRDRVANEQFF

V: TRBV28
J: TRBJ2-2
D: TRBD2
size: .
DNA: TGTGCCAGCACCCCCGGACTAGCGGGAGGGTACCCCCACGGGGAGCTGTTTTTT
CDR3: CASTPGLAGGYPHGELFF

V: TRBV30
J: TRBJ2-1
D: TRBD2
size: .
DNA: TGTGCCTGGAGTAGGACGGGCGGGAGGCCTACCTACAATGAGCAGTTCTTC
CDR3: CAWSRTGGRPTYNEQFF

V: TRBV9
J: TRBJ2-5
D: .
size: .
DNA: TGTGCCAGCAGCGCCAGGGGGGAGCAAGAGACCCAGTACTTC
CDR3: CASSARGEQETQYF

V: TRBV19
J: TRBJ2-3
D: .
size: .
DNA: TGTGCCAGTAGTATTTTGGGGGCCCTCACAGATACGCAGTATTTT
CDR3: CASSILGALTDTQYF

V: TRBV24-1
J: TRBJ1-2
D: .
size: once
DNA: TGTGCCACCAGTGATTGGACAGACACTGGCTACACCTTC
CDR3: CATSDWTDTGYTF

V: TRBV4-1
J: TRBJ2-2
D: .
size: .
DNA: TGCGCCAGCAGCCAGGGCAGGAACACCGGGGAGCTGTTTTTT
CDR3: CASSQGRNTGELFF

V: TRBV7-9
J: TRBJ1-1
D: .
size: .
DNA: TGTGCCAGCAGCTGGCCGGGGGGTAGCACTGAAGCTTTCTTT
CDR3: CASSWPGGSTEAFF

V: TRBV18
J: TRBJ2-1
D: TRBD1
size: .
DNA: TGTGCCAGCTCACTGGCAGGGGGCAATGAGCAGTTCTTC
CDR3: CASSLAGGNEQFF

V: TRBV25-1
J: TRBJ2-7
D: .
size: .
DNA: TGTGCCAGCAGTGAATGGTGGAGGGGCTCCTACGAGCAGTACTTC
CDR3: CASSEWWRGSYEQYF

V: TRBV19
J: TRBJ2-5
D: .
size: .
DNA: TGTGCCAGTAGCTATGGGGGCCCGGAGACCCAGTACTTC
CDR3: CASSYGGPETQYF

V: TRBV15
J: TRBJ2-6
D: TRBD1
size: .
DNA: TGTGCCACCAGCGGACACAGGGGGGCTAGGCCTGGGGCCAACGTCCTGACTTTC
CDR3: CATSGHRGARPGANVLTF

V: TRBV6-5
J: TRBJ2-5
D: TRBD2
size: once
DNA: TGTGCCAGCAGTTACCCGGCGGGAGGGAAAGAGACCCAGTACTTC
CDR3: CASSYPAGGKETQYF

V: TRBV30
J: TRBJ2-7
D: .
size: .
DNA: TGTGCCTGGAGCCCGGGACACCCCTACGAGCAGTACTTC
CDR3: CAWSPGHPYEQYF

V: TRBV6-6
J: TRBJ2-1
D: TRBD2
size: .
DNA: TGTGCCAGCAGTCTCGGGACTAGCGGCAACAATGAGCAGTTCTTC
CDR3: CASSLGTSGNNEQFF

V: TRBV29-1
J: TRBJ2-7
D: TRBD1
size: .
DNA: TGCAGCGTTGTGACAGGGACCTACGAGCAGTACTTC
CDR3: CSVVTGTYEQYF

V: TRBV10-3
J: TRBJ1-5
D: TRBD1
size: .
DNA: TGTGCCATCATGGGGGACAGGGGATCTGGTCAGCCCCAGCATTTT
CDR3: CAIMGDRGSGQPQHF

V: TRBV9
J: TRBJ1-1
D: .
size: .
DNA: TGTGCCAGCAGCGAAGGAGGAGAGAAGACTGAAGCTTTCTTT
CDR3: CASSEGGEKTEAFF

V: TRBV7-9
J: TRBJ2-7
D: .
size: .
DNA: TGTGCCAGCAGCTTAGGGACTAATTTTGCCTACGAGCAGTACTTC
CDR3: CASSLGTNFAYEQYF

V: TRBV5-4
J: TRBJ1-5
D: .
size: .
DNA: TGTGCCAGCAGCTTTGACCCGGGGGGCAATCAGCCCCAGCATTTT
CDR3: CASSFDPGGNQPQHF

V: TRBV24-1
J: TRBJ1-3
D: TRBD1
size: few
DNA: TGTGCCACCAGTGACAGACAGGGGGGAGCCGGAAACACCATATATTTT
CDR3: CATSDRQGGAGNTIYF

V: TRBV2
J: TRBJ1-3
D: .
size: .
DNA: TGTGCCAGCTCCCGCGCTACGGGGTGGATAGTAGACCCTGGAAACACCATATATTTT
CDR3: CASSRATGWIVDPGNTIYF

V: TRBV5-3
J: TRBJ2-5
D: .
size: once
DNA: TGTGCCAGAAGCTTGCAGGGGCGAGAGACCCAGTACTTC
CDR3: CARSLQGRETQYF

V: TRBV30
J: TRBJ1-2
D: .
size: .
DNA: TGTGCCTGGAGCCGGGCCCTCGGGGACTATGGCTACACCTTC
CDR3: CAWSRALGDYGYTF

V: TRBV7-3
J: TRBJ2-7
D: .
size: .
DNA: TGTGCCAGCAGCCCGTCCCAAGCCGGCGGTAACTACGAGCAGTACTTC
CDR3: CASSPSQAGGNYEQYF

V: TRBV7-3
J: TRBJ2-1
D: TRBD2
size: .
DNA: TGTGCCAGCAGCTTAAGCGGGAGGGCCTGGTCCTACAATGAGCAGTTCTTC
CDR3: CASSLSGRAWSYNEQFF

V: TRBV24-1
J: TRBJ1-4
D: .
size: .
DNA: TGTGCCACCAGCCCCGGGGGGACAACTAATGAAAAACTGTTTTTT
CDR3: CATSPGGTTNEKLFF

V: TRBV5-4
J: TRBJ2-3
D: TRBD2
size: .
DNA: TGTGCCAGCAGCTTGGGGCTAGCGGGACGGGATACGCAGTATTTT
CDR3: CASSLGLAGRDTQYF

V: TRBV5-1
J: TRBJ2-5
D: TRBD2
size: .
DNA: TGCGCCAGCAGCGGGGGGACTAGCGGCCAAGAGACCCAGTACTTC
CDR3: CASSGGTSGQETQYF

V: TRBV30
J: TRBJ2-1
D: .
size: .
DNA: TGTGCCTGGAGTGTTGCGGGCCCGCCGATCGTCTTC
CDR3: CAWSVAGPPIVF

V: TRBV18
J: TRBJ2-6
D: .
size: .
DNA: TGTGCCAGCTCACCACCGAGAGGTTCTGGGGCCAACGTCCTGACTTTC
CDR3: CASSPPRGSGANVLTF

V: TRBV9
J: TRBJ2-2
D: .
size: .
DNA: TGTGCCAGCACTCCCGTCGGTGTGTTCACCGGGGAGCTGTTTTTT
CDR3: CASTPVGVFTGELFF

V: TRBV3-1/TRBV3-2
J: TRBJ2-7
D: TRBD2
size: once
DNA: TGTGCCAGCAGCCAAGAGGGGGCTAGCGGGAGCGAGCAGTACTTC
CDR3: CASSQEGASGSEQYF

V: TRBV29-1
J: TRBJ2-3
D: TRBD2
size: .
DNA: TGCAGCGGGACGGCGGGGGGTACGCAGTATTTT
CDR3: CSGTAGGTQYF

V: TRBV5-1
J: TRBJ1-2
D: TRBD1
size: .
DNA: TGCGCCAGCAGCACCGGACAGGGTCCCTATGGCTACACCTTC
CDR3: CASSTGQGPYGYTF

V: TRBV30
J: TRBJ2-3
D: TRBD2
size: .
DNA: TGTGCCTGGAGTGTATTGGCTAGCGGAGGTGGAGATACGCAGTATTTT
CDR3: CAWSVLASGGGDTQYF

V: TRBV6-5
J: TRBJ2-5
D: .
size: .
DNA: TGTGCCAGCACCCGGGGTGAGACCCAGTACTTC
CDR3: CASTRGETQYF

V: TRBV7-9
J: TRBJ1-5
D: .
size: .
DNA: TGTGCCAGCAGCTACGACTCCGTGCCCCAGCATTTT
CDR3: CASSYDSVPQHF

V: TRBV5-1
J: TRBJ1-5
D: .
size: .
DNA: TGCGCCAGCAGCTTGGGGGGTGGGACTGGAAATCAGCCCCAGCATTTT
CDR3: CASSLGGGTGNQPQHF

V: TRBV9
J: TRBJ2-3
D: .
size: .
DNA: TGTGCCAGCAGCGGAGGGGGTATCACAGATACGCAGTATTTT
CDR3: CASSGGGITDTQYF

V: TRBV12-3/TRBV12-4
J: TRBJ1-5
D: .
size: .
DNA: TGTGCCAGCAATCAGGGCAATCAGCCCCAGCATTTT
CDR3: CASNQGNQPQHF

V: TRBV6-5
J: TRBJ1-2
D: .
size: .
DNA: TGTGCCAGCAGTTACGGGTATGACAGCTTCTATGGCTACACCTTC
CDR3: CASSYGYDSFYGYTF

V: TRBV30
J: TRBJ2-7
D: TRBD2
size: .
DNA: TGTGCCTGGAGTGTGGCTAGCGGGAGGTTTGAGCAGTACTTC
CDR3: CAWSVASGRFEQYF

V: TRBV18
J: TRBJ1-2
D: TRBD1
size: .
DNA: TGTGCCAGCTCACCGACAGGGGACTATGGCTACACCTTC
CDR3: CASSPTGDYGYTF

V: TRBV12-5
J: TRBJ1-1
D: .
size: .
DNA: TGTGCTAGTGGCTTGAGGGAGGCTGAAGCTTTCTTT
CDR3: CASGLREAEAFF

V: TRBV19
J: TRBJ1-2
D: TRBD1
size: .
DNA: TGTGCCAGTAGGGACCCCACAGGGGCGGTCTATGGCTACACCTTC
CDR3: CASRDPTGAVYGYTF

V: TRBV30
J: TRBJ1-1
D: .
size: .
DNA: TGTGCCTGGACCTCCACAGGGACGGGCACTGAAGCTTTCTTT
CDR3: CAWTSTGTGTEAFF

V: TRBV6-5
J: TRBJ2-5
D: TRBD2
size: .
DNA: TGTGCCAGCAGTTACCAACTAGCGGGAGCAGAGACCCAGTACTTC
CDR3: CASSYQLAGAETQYF

V: TRBV5-6
J: TRBJ2-7
D: .
size: once
DNA: TGTGCCAGCAGCTTGGGGGCAGGGGAGCAGTACTTC
CDR3: CASSLGAGEQYF

V: TRBV28
J: TRBJ1-2
D: .
size: .
DNA: TGTGCCAGCACCAGGGCCCGGTTGGACTATGGCTACACCTTC
CDR3: CASTRARLDYGYTF

V: TRBV10-3
J: TRBJ1-1
D: TRBD1
size: few
DNA: TGTGCCATCAGGACAGGGGCGAACACTGAAGCTTTCTTT
CDR3: CAIRTGANTEAFF

V: TRBV29-1
J: TRBJ1-6
D: TRBD1
size: .
DNA: TGCAGCGCCGGGGGGGGGACAGGGAATTCACCCCTCCACTTT
CDR3: CSAGGGTGNSPLHF

V: TRBV13
J: TRBJ1-2
D: .
size: once
DNA: TGTGCCAGCAGCCCCCGGGGCTATGGCTACACCTTC
CDR3: CASSPRGYGYTF

V: TRBV19
J: TRBJ2-3
D: TRBD2
size: once
DNA: TGTGCCAGTAGTTCCCGGACTAGCGGGAGGAAAAGGGATACGCAGTATTTT
CDR3: CASSSRTSGRKRDTQYF

V: TRBV9
J: TRBJ1-3
D: .
size: .
DNA: TGTGCCAGCAGCCCAAGCCCATTGAGCTCTGGAAACACCATATATTTT
CDR3: CASSPSPLSSGNTIYF

V: TRBV6-2/TRBV6-3
J: TRBJ2-3
D: .
size: .
DNA: TGTGCCAGCAGTGCTCCCCCAGGGGTTACGCAGTATTTT
CDR3: CASSAPPGVTQYF